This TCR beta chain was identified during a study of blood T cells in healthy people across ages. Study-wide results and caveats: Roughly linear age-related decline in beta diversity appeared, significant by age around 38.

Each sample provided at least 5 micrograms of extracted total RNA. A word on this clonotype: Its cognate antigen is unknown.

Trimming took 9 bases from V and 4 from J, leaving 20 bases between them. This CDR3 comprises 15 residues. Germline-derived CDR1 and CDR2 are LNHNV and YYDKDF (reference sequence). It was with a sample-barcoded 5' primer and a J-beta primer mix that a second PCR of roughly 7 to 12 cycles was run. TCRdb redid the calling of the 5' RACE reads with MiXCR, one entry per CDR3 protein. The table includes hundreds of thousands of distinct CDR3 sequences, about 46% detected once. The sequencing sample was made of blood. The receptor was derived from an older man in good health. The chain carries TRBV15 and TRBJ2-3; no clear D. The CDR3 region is CATGLTHSSPDTQYF. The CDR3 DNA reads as TGTGCCACAGGTCTGACTCATTCGTCCCCAGATACGCAGTATTTT.